This T cell receptor (beta chain) came from a study of post-analysis software for immune sequencing data. The germline CDR1 and CDR2 sequences are SQVTM and ANQGSEA. After removal of 4 bases from V and 6 bases from J, the junction contained 6 bases not matched to a gene. The CDR3 consists of 14 residues. Study-level results: The study found TRBV5-6, TRBV5-1 and TRBV20-1 among five or six TRBV segments more frequent in patients than controls. Diversity measured as normalized Chao1 was significantly lower in multiple sclerosis patients than in controls.

Unique molecular identifiers tagged the TCR beta cDNA libraries. TCRdb re-called the PCR reads through MiXCR, storing one row per CDR3 protein. The table includes approximately 570,000 distinct CDR3 sequences, around 47% detected once. Notes on this clonotype: Antigen: not known.

This sequence was found in a girl between 10 and 17 years old with multiple sclerosis. J is TRBJ1-4 and V is TRBV29-1, with TRBD1 matching 9 bases. The sequencing input was blood. This CDR3 is CSVGRDRADEKLFF. The CDR3 DNA is TGCAGCGTTGGACGGGACAGGGCGGATGAAAAACTGTTTTTT.